The TCR beta chain under discussion was sequenced for a study of CD8+ T cells in alopecia areata. Study results and caveats: Scalp sequencing also captures normal skin's resident alphabeta T cells.

Details on this clone: Its antigen is undetermined.

The authors extracted RNA and reverse transcribed it into cDNA as the sequencing template. Produced via immunoSEQ multiplex PCR; TCRdb's table is partial and in-frame only. The table shows 110,000 or so clones, with roughly two thirds occurring only once. Germline values: CDR1 MNHEY, CDR2 SVGAGI. The CDR3 runs to 13 residues. V was pared by 6 bases and J by 9 bases, with 17 bases between. Sorted populations comprised CD4+ and CD8+ T cells obtained from PBMCs. This TCR was recovered from a human donor in good health. The genes are TRBV6-5 and TRBJ1-2; perhaps TRBD1 as D (6 bases). The sample taken for sequencing was CD4+ T cells sorted from blood. CDR3 DNA sequence: TGTGCCAGCAGGGATACAGGGCTCCGGAGCTACACCTTC. It codes for CASRDTGLRSYTF.